Given below is one T cell receptor (beta chain) in context. Its antigen is still unknown. This specimen belongs to a study of T cell repertoires in cytomegalovirus infection. Background on the study: Public TCR beta signature analysis indicated the presence of both CMV infection and matching HLA type.

MiXCR, applied by TCRdb to the reads, yields one record per CDR3 protein. The sample has 350,000 to 550,000 distinct CDR3 sequences; approximately 30% are singletons. Overall study findings and caveats: In two of eight donors, the top clonotype was HLA-C-restricted CMV-specific.

Sequenced sample: PBMCs. This TCR was sampled from a human donor in good health (CMV status not recorded). Some clones in this sample may be carry-over from other donors' samples.

The CDR3 sequence is CSAEGLAVNSYEQYF. The CDR3 DNA is TGCAGTGCTGAGGGACTAGCGGTAAACTCCTACGAGCAGTACTTC. This rearrangement joins TRBV20-1 to TRBJ2-7; 11 nucleotides agree with TRBD2. This CDR3 is 15 amino acids long. Germline V lookup: CDR1 DFQATT, CDR2 SNEGSKA (reference sequence). Unmatched junction bases numbered 6, after V lost 5 bases and J lost 0 bases.